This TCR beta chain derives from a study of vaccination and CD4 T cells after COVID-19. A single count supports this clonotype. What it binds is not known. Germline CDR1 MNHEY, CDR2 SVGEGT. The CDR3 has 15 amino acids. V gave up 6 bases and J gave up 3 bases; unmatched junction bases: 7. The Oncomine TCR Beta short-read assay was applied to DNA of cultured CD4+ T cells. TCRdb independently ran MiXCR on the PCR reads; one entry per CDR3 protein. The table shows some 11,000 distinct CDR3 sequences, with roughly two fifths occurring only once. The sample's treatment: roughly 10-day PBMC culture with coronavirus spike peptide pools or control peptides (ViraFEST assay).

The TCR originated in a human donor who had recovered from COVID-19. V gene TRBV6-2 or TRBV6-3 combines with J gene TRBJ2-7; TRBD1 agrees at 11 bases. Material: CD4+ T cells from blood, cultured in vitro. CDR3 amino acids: CASRAGTGGNYEQYF. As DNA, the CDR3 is TGTGCCAGCAGAGCCGGGACAGGGGGGAACTACGAGCAGTACTTC.